A selection of T cell receptor beta chains follows, all from one sample in a study of cytomegalovirus exposure and HLA in healthy donors. The protocol was immunoSEQ multiplex PCR, while the TCRdb copy is restricted to in-frame clones and leaves out a portion. The sample yields around 180,000 clones, approximately 81% seen once. The sequencing sample was made of PBMCs. Source of these receptors: a boy aged 2-15 years in good health and CMV-seronegative. Each CDR3 is given with its conserved first and last residue. D genes are given only for firm matches. Part of the rows lack a size; the others show once, few, many or a class for expanded clones.

NA	TRBV5-5	NA	TRBJ2-7	CASSLYRDGYEQYF	TGTGCCAGCAGCTTGTACAGGGATGGGTACGAGCAGTACTTC
NA	TRBV28	TRBD2	TRBJ2-6	CASTPYEGGHNSGANVLTF	TGTGCCAGCACCCCCTATGAGGGAGGGCATAATTCCGGGGCCAACGTCCTGACTTTC
NA	TRBV7-9	TRBD1	TRBJ1-4	CASSFPRGTNEKLFF	TGTGCCAGCAGCTTCCCCAGGGGGACTAATGAAAAACTGTTTTTT
once	TRBV9	NA	TRBJ2-2	CASSVAVVDTGELFF	TGTGCCAGCAGCGTAGCTGTCGTAGACACCGGGGAGCTGTTTTTT
NA	TRBV4-2	TRBD1	TRBJ1-6	CASSQSGQALHF	TGTGCCAGCAGCCAATCCGGACAGGCCCTCCACTTT
NA	TRBV5-1	NA	TRBJ1-2	CASSLVSQDYGYTF	TGCGCCAGCAGCTTGGTTTCCCAGGACTATGGCTACACCTTC
few	TRBV5-1	NA	TRBJ2-1	CASSKEGNLYNEQFF	TGCGCCAGCAGCAAGGAGGGGAACCTTTACAATGAGCAGTTCTTC
NA	TRBV6-5	TRBD2	TRBJ2-3	CASRRPSGGADTQYF	TGTGCCAGCAGGAGACCTAGCGGGGGTGCAGATACGCAGTATTTT
NA	TRBV30	NA	TRBJ1-5	CAWSVPWGDGNQPQHF	TGTGCCTGGAGTGTACCGTGGGGGGACGGCAATCAGCCCCAGCATTTT
NA	TRBV11-2	NA	TRBJ1-2	CASRPGRGGKNYGYTF	TGTGCCAGCAGACCCGGGAGGGGCGGAAAAAACTATGGCTACACCTTC
NA	TRBV6-6	NA	TRBJ2-3	CASSRDFPNTDTQYF	TGTGCCAGCAGCCGGGACTTTCCAAACACAGATACGCAGTATTTT
NA	TRBV2	TRBD2	TRBJ2-1	CASSEKGPGWGLAGYNEQFF	TGTGCCAGCAGTGAAAAGGGTCCAGGCTGGGGTCTAGCGGGATACAATGAGCAGTTCTTC
few	TRBV5-1	NA	TRBJ1-1	CASSLYAVNTEAFF	TGCGCCAGCAGCTTGTATGCAGTGAACACTGAAGCTTTCTTT
NA	TRBV5-1	NA	TRBJ2-5	CASRRGDQTQYF	TGCGCCAGCAGACGGGGTGATCAGACCCAGTACTTC
NA	TRBV29-1	TRBD1	TRBJ1-3	CSVARQGGNTIYF	TGCAGCGTTGCAAGACAGGGCGGAAACACCATATATTTT
NA	TRBV2	TRBD1	TRBJ1-1	CASSLGQPTEAFF	TGTGCCAGCAGTTTGGGACAGCCGACTGAAGCTTTCTTT
NA	TRBV10-2	NA	TRBJ2-3	CASSEDRTTDTQYF	TGCGCCAGCAGTGAAGACAGGACCACAGATACGCAGTATTTT
NA	TRBV28	NA	TRBJ1-5	CASSPSGANNQPQHF	TGTGCCAGCAGTCCCTCAGGGGCCAACAATCAGCCCCAGCATTTT
once	TRBV7-6	TRBD2	TRBJ2-1	CASSLGTSGYNEQFF	TGTGCCAGCAGCTTAGGGACTAGCGGCTACAATGAGCAGTTCTTC
NA	TRBV2	TRBD2	TRBJ2-1	CASSGTTSGGLEFF	TGTGCCAGCAGCGGCACGACTAGCGGGGGACTCGAGTTCTTC
NA	TRBV4-1	NA	TRBJ2-2	CASSQSGELFF	TGCGCCAGCAGCCAGAGCGGGGAGCTGTTTTTT
NA	TRBV28	NA	TRBJ2-2	CASTFKQGSRWIPGELFF	TGTGCCAGCACCTTCAAACAGGGCTCCCGCTGGATCCCCGGGGAGCTGTTTTTT
NA	TRBV4-1	NA	TRBJ1-5	CASSVPGNQPQHF	TGCGCCAGCAGCGTTCCGGGGAATCAGCCCCAGCATTTT
few	TRBV11-2	TRBD2	TRBJ2-7	CASSPLHAGGYEQYF	TGTGCCAGCAGCCCCCTGCACGCGGGGGGCTACGAGCAGTACTTC
NA	TRBV7-8	TRBD2	TRBJ2-1	CASSFRASGYNEQFF	TGTGCCAGCAGCTTTAGGGCTAGCGGCTACAATGAGCAGTTCTTC
NA	TRBV6-1	TRBD1	TRBJ2-5	CASSPTGGRETQYF	TGTGCCAGCAGCCCCACAGGGGGCCGCGAGACCCAGTACTTC
NA	TRBV27	NA	TRBJ2-5	CASSFAGSRETQYF	TGTGCCAGCAGTTTTGCCGGTTCCAGGGAGACCCAGTACTTC
NA	TRBV5-1	NA	TRBJ1-2	CASSSGTNYGYTF	TGCGCCAGCTCATCCGGGACAAATTATGGCTACACCTTC
NA	TRBV7-9	TRBD1	TRBJ1-1	CSSSPRDSVKGYGAFF	TGTTCCAGCAGCCCGAGGGACAGCGTAAAAGGATATGGAGCTTTCTTT
NA	TRBV2	NA	TRBJ2-3	CASSEWKTASTDTQYF	TGTGCCAGCAGTGAATGGAAGACTGCCAGCACAGATACGCAGTATTTT